These 9 T cell receptor beta chains came from one sample sequenced in a study of blood T cell repertoires in COVID-19. Here immunoSEQ multiplex PCR was the method, and the copy in TCRdb shows in-frame clones only, minus some. The table lists 200,000 or so clones, roughly 90% of them singletons. Source material: PBMCs or T cells enriched from blood (not recorded which). The receptor set was obtained from a woman in her thirties or forties with acute COVID-19.

The chain has TRBV30 and TRBJ1-2; unclear D gene. Trimming cost V 6 bases and J 4 bases, with 12 bases left between them. The CDR3 covers 12 residues. The germline V gene encodes CDR1 GTSNPN and CDR2 SVGIG (reference sequence). The CDR3 DNA is TGTGCCTGTTTTGCGGCGTCCTATGGCTACACCTTC. Translation: CACFAASYGYTF.

The chain links TRBV25-1 to TRBJ1-1; the D gene is possibly TRBD1 (5 bases). V shed 5 bases and J shed 3 bases, with 19 bases lying between them. The CDR3 spans 16 residues. The germline V gene encodes CDR1 MGHDK and CDR2 SYGVNS. CDR3 nucleotides: TGTGCCAGCAGTCCCCCCCTGGGCGGGGGGGACACTGAAGCTTTCTTT. Its translation: CASSPPLGGGDTEAFF.

The J gene is TRBJ2-3, the V gene TRBV12-5; D possibly corresponds to TRBD1 (7 bases). This CDR3 spans 16 amino acids. V lost 7 bases to trimming and J lost 2 bases, with 19 bases between them. The germline gives CDR1 LGHNT, CDR2 FRNRAP. The CDR3 DNA follows: TGTGCTAGTGCTCCCCCAGGGGGGAGGCCCACAGATACGCAGTATTTT. This gives the protein CASAPPGGRPTDTQYF. The full variable domain, rest sourced from reference TRBV12-5 and TRBJ2-3, is DARVTQTPRHKVTEMGQEVTMRCQPILGHNTVFWYRQTMMQGLELLAYFRNRAPLDDSGMPKDRFSAEMPDATLATLKIQPSEPRDSAVYFCASAPPGGRPTDTQYFGPGTRLTVL.

The chain uses TRBV7-7 and TRBJ2-1, with 12 positions matching TRBD2. The CDR3 covers 15 residues. V gave up 5 bases and J gave up 8 bases; unmatched junction bases: 7. CDR1 and CDR2 (germline): SSHAT, FNYEAQ (reference sequence). The CDR3 DNA follows: TGTGCCAGCAGCGCAACTAGCGGGGGGCAGGATGAGCAGTTCTTC. It is translated as CASSATSGGQDEQFF.

The genes are TRBV7-9 and TRBJ1-6; possibly TRBD1 for D (5 bases). Trimming left V 2 bases short and J 7 bases short, with 9 bases between. The CDR3 totals 14 residues. Germline loops: CDR1 SEHNR, CDR2 FQNEAQ (reference sequence). Written as DNA, the CDR3 is TGTGCCAGCAGCTTACAGGGTGGGAATTCACCCCTCCACTTT. Protein sequence: CASSLQGGNSPLHF. Variable domain in full (rest from reference TRBV7-9 and TRBJ1-6): DTGVSQNPRHKITKRGQNVTFRCDPISEHNRLYWYRQTLGQGPEFLTYFQNEAQLEKSRLLSDRFSAERPKGSFSTLEIQRTEQGDSAMYLCASSLQGGNSPLHFGNGTRLTVT.

With respect to this clone: An end of the junction differs from the germline gene, which may be a read error. The V call is TRBV7-7, the J call TRBJ2-2; 9 nucleotides agree with TRBD2. This CDR3 has 16 amino acids. Per the germline V gene, CDR1 is SSHAT and CDR2 is FNYEAQ (reference sequence). CDR3 nucleotide sequence: TGTGCTAGCAGCCCCACCGGGACTAGCATCGGGGGGGAGCTGTTTTTT. Amino acids: CASSPTGTSIGGELFF.

The chain uses TRBV19 and TRBJ1-5, with D possibly TRBD1 on 6 matching bases. The CDR3 is 12 residues long. V lost 10 bases, J lost 1 base, and 8 bases lay in between. Germline assignment: CDR1 LNHDA and CDR2 SQIVND (reference sequence). The CDR3 region is CATRGSNQPQHF. The DNA of the CDR3 is TGTGCCACAAGGGGGAGCAATCAGCCCCAGCATTTT.

The chain is built from TRBV5-5 and TRBJ2-7, with 11 bases matching TRBD2. CDR3 length: 19 residues. The V segment lost 5 bases and the J segment 3 bases; nucleotides outside the gene matches: 19. The germline CDR1 and CDR2 sequences are SGHKS and YYEKEE (reference sequence). The CDR3 protein is CASSFLAGGRPGRFYEQYF. The CDR3 region has the DNA TGTGCCAGCAGTTTTCTAGCGGGGGGTCGGCCCGGTCGTTTCTACGAGCAGTACTTC. Variable domain in full (rest from reference TRBV5-5 and TRBJ2-7): DAGVTQSPTHLIKTRGQQVTLRCSPISGHKSVSWYQQVLGQGPQFIFQYYEKEERGRGNFPDRFSARQFPNYSSELNVNALLLGDSALYLCASSFLAGGRPGRFYEQYFGPGTRLTVT.

The chain couples TRBV11-2 to TRBJ1-1; D is possibly TRBD1 (6 bases). With 0 bases removed from V and 8 bases from J, the gap between germline ends came to 10 bases. Germline V gives CDR1 SGHAT, CDR2 FQNNGV. This CDR3 contains 13 residues. This chain's CDR3 is CASSLETGSEAFF. CDR3 sequence (DNA): TGTGCCAGCAGCTTAGAAACAGGGTCGGAAGCTTTCTTT.